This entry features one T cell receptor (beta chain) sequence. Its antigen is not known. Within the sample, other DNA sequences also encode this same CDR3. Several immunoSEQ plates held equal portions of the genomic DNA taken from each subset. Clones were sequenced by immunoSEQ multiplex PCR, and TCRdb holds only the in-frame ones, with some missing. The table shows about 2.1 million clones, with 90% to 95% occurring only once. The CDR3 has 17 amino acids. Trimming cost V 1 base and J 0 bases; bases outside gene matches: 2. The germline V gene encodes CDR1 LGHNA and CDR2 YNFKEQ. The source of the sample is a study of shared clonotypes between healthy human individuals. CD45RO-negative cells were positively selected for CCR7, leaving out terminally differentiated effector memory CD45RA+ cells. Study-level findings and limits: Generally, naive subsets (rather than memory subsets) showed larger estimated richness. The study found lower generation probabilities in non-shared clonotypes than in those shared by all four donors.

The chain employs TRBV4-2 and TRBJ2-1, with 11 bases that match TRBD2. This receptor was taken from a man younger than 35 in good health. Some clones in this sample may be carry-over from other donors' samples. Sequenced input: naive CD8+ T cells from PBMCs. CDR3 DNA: TGTGCCAGCAGCCAAGGACTAGCGGGGAGCTCCTACAATGAGCAGTTCTTC. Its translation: CASSQGLAGSSYNEQFF.